This T cell receptor beta chain is from a study of PD-L1 blockade in urothelial cancer. Study summary: Bladder-origin urothelial cancer in males described about 85% of the roughly 29 patients. When blood samples were assessed, the median T cell count was 141,255.

Study results and caveats: Lower than median blood TCR clonality before treatment predicted better survival.

Between the trimmed V and J ends, which lost 2 bases and 8 bases, there was a span of 18 bases. The germline V gene has CDR1 MNHNY and CDR2 SVGAGI (reference sequence). CDR3 length: 15 amino acids. As for this clone: Its antigen is still unknown.

Sequencing used immunoSEQ multiplex PCR; TCRdb keeps in-frame clones, though not all of them. Altogether around 70,000 clones are present, 84% being singletons, with the ten largest covering 9.2%. As to time point: pretreatment peripheral blood. Every patient provided from 1 to 8 samples, collected pretreatment and on-treatment. Material: PBMCs, obtained around atezolizumab (anti-PD-L1) treatment. The chain has TRBV6-6 and TRBJ1-2, with D uncertain. The receptor's source is a woman between 65 and 79 years old with urothelial cancer. The CDR3 protein is CASSYGDNASKGYTF. CDR3 coding DNA: TGTGCCAGCAGTTACGGTGACAACGCTTCTAAGGGCTACACCTTC.